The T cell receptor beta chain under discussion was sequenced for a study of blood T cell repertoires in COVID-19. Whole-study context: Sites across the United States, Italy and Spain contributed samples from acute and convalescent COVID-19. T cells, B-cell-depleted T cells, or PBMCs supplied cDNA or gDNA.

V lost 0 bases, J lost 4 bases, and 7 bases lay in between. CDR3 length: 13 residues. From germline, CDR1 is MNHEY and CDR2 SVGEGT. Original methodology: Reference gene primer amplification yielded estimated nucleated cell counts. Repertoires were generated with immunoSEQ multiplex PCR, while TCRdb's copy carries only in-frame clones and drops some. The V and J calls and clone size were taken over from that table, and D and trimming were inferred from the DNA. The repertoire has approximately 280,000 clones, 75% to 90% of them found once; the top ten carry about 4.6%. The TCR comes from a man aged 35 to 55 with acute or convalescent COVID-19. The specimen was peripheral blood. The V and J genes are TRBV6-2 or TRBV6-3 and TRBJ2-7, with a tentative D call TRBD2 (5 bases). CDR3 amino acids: CASSYSTGYEQYF. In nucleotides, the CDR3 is TGTGCCAGCAGTTACTCGACGGGGTACGAGCAGTACTTC.